This T cell receptor beta chain originates from a study of T cell clonality in common variable immunodeficiency. General study findings and limits: Fewer deletions and N-nucleotide insertions were reportedly seen in common variable immunodeficiency TCR beta sequences.

This clone was counted ten times or more. What it binds is not known. The read finishes 3 residues shy of the CDR3 end, and the germline J gene is used to complete it. Per the germline V gene, CDR1 is DFQATT and CDR2 is SNEGSKA (reference sequence). This CDR3 spans 13 amino acids. Deletions cut 6 bases from V and 1 base from J, with 13 bases between. Data came from immunoSEQ multiplex PCR; TCRdb stores just in-frame clones and leaves some out. This sample comprises approximately 17,000 clones, none seen once only. This TCR was recovered from a human donor with common variable immunodeficiency. The material sequenced was peripheral blood mononuclear cells. The chain recombines TRBV20-1 with TRBJ2-7; D is possibly TRBD2 (6 bases). CDR3 DNA (partial): TGCAGTGCCACAAGCGGGCCGTCCTACGAG. It is translated as CSATSGPSYE. Given in full, the CDR3 is CSATSGPSYEQYF.